The clone carrying this T cell receptor (beta chain) was detected ten times or more. The sample originates from a study of OX40 agonist ivuxolimab in advanced cancers. Looking at the study overall: Subjects had a mean age of around 60 years, with a range of about 23 to 79; around 83% were male. Antecedent anti-PD-1, anti-PD-L1 or anti-CTLA-4 therapy was permissible, with 30% to 50% having received some.

The CDR3 consists of 15 residues. Germline V gene data show CDR1 as SGDLS and CDR2 as YYNGEE. J was trimmed by 5 bases and V by 4 bases; bases with no gene match: 7. Profiled with immunoSEQ multiplex PCR; TCRdb holds only in-frame clones, not every one. The profile shows around 90,000 clones, 70% to 90% of them singletons. The specimen comprised CD4+ or CD8+ T cells sorted from blood, sampled in a trial of the OX40 agonist ivuxolimab. This TCR derives from an adult with an advanced solid tumor such as melanoma, head and neck, liver or kidney cancer. This chain connects TRBV9 to TRBJ2-7; the match to TRBD1 covers 12 bases. The CDR3 nucleotides are TGTGCCAGCAGCCACACCGGGACAGGGGGCGACGAGCAGTACTTC. This encodes CASSHTGTGGDEQYF.